The rows below give T cell receptor beta chains drawn from one sample of a study of T cell changes during pregnancy in multiple sclerosis. Method: immunoSEQ multiplex PCR; TCRdb's copy keeps in-frame clones and lacks some. The table shows more than 35,000 clones, with roughly 91% occurring only once. The starting material was CD8+ T cells from peripheral blood mononuclear cells, obtained after pregnancy. All receptors come from a female donor in good health, enrolled as a control in a pregnancy study. CDR3s include the opening cysteine and the closing phenylalanine or tryptophan. D genes are given only for firm matches. Where a row states a size, it is once, few, many or the class of an expanded clone; other rows omit it.

J: TRBJ2-2; D: -; V: TRBV6-1; size: -; CDR3: CASSDRGDTGELFF; DNA: TGTGCCAGCAGTGACAGGGGAGACACCGGGGAGCTGTTTTTT
J: TRBJ2-3; D: TRBD2; V: TRBV27; size: -; CDR3: CASGKRGPLTDTQYF; DNA: TGTGCCAGCGGAAAGCGGGGGCCCCTCACAGATACGCAGTATTTT
J: TRBJ2-7; D: TRBD1; V: TRBV11-2; size: -; CDR3: CASSPGQGYEQYF; DNA: TGTGCCAGCAGTCCGGGACAGGGCTACGAGCAGTACTTC
J: TRBJ1-6; D: TRBD1; V: TRBV19; size: -; CDR3: CASSDRGGNSPLHF; DNA: TGTGCCAGTAGCGACAGGGGGGGGAATTCACCCCTCCACTTT
J: TRBJ2-1; D: TRBD2; V: TRBV7-3; size: -; CDR3: CASSLGSGGVSEQFF; DNA: TGTGCCAGCAGCTTAGGTAGCGGGGGGGTAAGTGAGCAGTTCTTC
J: TRBJ2-7; D: TRBD1; V: TRBV7-9; size: once; CDR3: CASSPGTGYEQYF; DNA: TGTGCCAGCAGCCCAGGGACAGGCTACGAGCAGTACTTC
J: TRBJ1-1; D: -; V: TRBV7-9; size: -; CDR3: CASSLARNTEAFF; DNA: TGTGCCAGCAGCTTAGCCAGGAACACTGAAGCTTTCTTT
J: TRBJ1-2; D: -; V: TRBV7-9; size: -; CDR3: CASSGGYYGYTF; DNA: TGTGCCAGCAGCGGCGGATACTATGGCTACACCTTC
J: TRBJ2-2; D: TRBD1; V: TRBV9; size: -; CDR3: CASSVDPVGTGTGELFF; DNA: TGTGCCAGCAGCGTAGATCCAGTGGGGACAGGGACCGGGGAGCTGTTTTTT
J: TRBJ1-1; D: TRBD1; V: TRBV28; size: once; CDR3: CATNLATGASGGTEAFF; DNA: TGTGCCACAAACCTCGCGACAGGGGCCTCGGGGGGCACTGAAGCTTTCTTT
J: TRBJ1-2; D: TRBD1; V: TRBV4-1; size: -; CDR3: CASSQSDRGLYGYTF; DNA: TGCGCCAGCAGCCAGTCGGACAGGGGCCTCTATGGCTACACCTTC
J: TRBJ2-3; D: TRBD1; V: TRBV4-3; size: -; CDR3: CASSQGQGHTDTQYF; DNA: TGCGCCAGCAGCCAGGGACAGGGTCACACAGATACGCAGTATTTT
J: TRBJ1-5; D: -; V: TRBV27; size: -; CDR3: CASSLFGSSNQPQHF; DNA: TGTGCCAGCAGTTTATTTGGCTCTAGCAATCAGCCCCAGCATTTT
J: TRBJ2-7; D: -; V: TRBV29-1; size: -; CDR3: CSVEGTAYEQYF; DNA: TGCAGCGTTGAAGGCACGGCCTACGAGCAGTACTTC
J: TRBJ2-1; D: -; V: TRBV11-3; size: -; CDR3: CASSLATYNEQFF; DNA: TGTGCCAGCAGCTTAGCCACCTACAATGAGCAGTTCTTC
J: TRBJ2-3; D: -; V: TRBV7-9; size: many; CDR3: CASSPVRQVTTDTQYF; DNA: TGTGCCAGCAGCCCTGTAAGGCAGGTCACCACAGATACGCAGTATTTT
J: TRBJ1-2; D: -; V: TRBV6-5; size: -; CDR3: CASSYTVSYGYTF; DNA: TGTGCCAGCAGTTACACGGTTTCCTATGGCTACACCTTC
J: TRBJ2-2; D: -; V: TRBV30; size: once; CDR3: CAWGPKTRTGELFF; DNA: TGTGCCTGGGGGCCCAAAACTAGGACCGGGGAGCTGTTTTTT
J: TRBJ1-2; D: -; V: TRBV28; size: -; CDR3: CASSLFSEGGYGYTF; DNA: TGTGCCAGCAGTTTATTTTCGGAAGGCGGCTATGGCTACACCTTC
J: TRBJ2-7; D: TRBD1; V: TRBV7-9; size: -; CDR3: CASSLVDRGSYEQYF; DNA: TGTGCCAGCAGCTTAGTCGACAGGGGAAGCTACGAGCAGTACTTC
J: TRBJ2-7; D: TRBD1; V: TRBV15; size: -; CDR3: CATSRGTAPYEQYF; DNA: TGTGCCACCAGCAGGGGGACAGCCCCCTACGAGCAGTACTTC
J: TRBJ1-1; D: -; V: TRBV29-1; size: -; CDR3: CSGRRLEAFF; DNA: TGCAGCGGTCGGCGACTTGAAGCTTTCTTT
J: TRBJ2-2; D: -; V: TRBV9; size: -; CDR3: CASSVEDSRTGELFF; DNA: TGTGCCAGCAGCGTAGAGGACAGCCGGACCGGGGAGCTGTTTTTT
J: TRBJ1-3; D: TRBD1; V: TRBV2; size: -; CDR3: CASSEAPPQGLGNTIYF; DNA: TGTGCCAGCAGTGAAGCCCCCCCACAGGGGCTCGGAAACACCATATATTTT
J: TRBJ2-3; D: TRBD1; V: TRBV6-4; size: few; CDR3: CASSDGTGEGDTQYF; DNA: TGTGCCAGCAGTGACGGGACAGGGGAGGGAGATACGCAGTATTTT
J: TRBJ1-2; D: TRBD1; V: TRBV27; size: -; CDR3: CASSLARDRALSYTF; DNA: TGTGCCAGCAGTTTAGCCCGGGACAGGGCGTTGAGCTACACCTTC
J: TRBJ2-7; D: -; V: TRBV7-9; size: -; CDR3: CASSPDISYEQYF; DNA: TGTGCCAGCAGCCCGGACATTTCCTACGAGCAGTACTTC
J: TRBJ1-2; D: -; V: TRBV7-9; size: -; CDR3: CASSPSTVTYGYTF; DNA: TGTGCCAGCAGCCCATCGACAGTTACTTATGGCTACACCTTC
J: TRBJ1-2; D: TRBD1; V: TRBV19; size: once; CDR3: CASGTVANYGYTF; DNA: TGTGCCAGTGGGACAGTAGCTAACTATGGCTACACCTTC
J: TRBJ1-6; D: -; V: TRBV28; size: -; CDR3: CASSLSWFQAPNSPLHF; DNA: TGTGCCAGCAGTTTGTCGTGGTTCCAGGCCCCTAATTCACCCCTCCACTTT
J: TRBJ1-5; D: -; V: TRBV28; size: -; CDR3: CASSLYSQPQHF; DNA: TGTGCCAGCAGTTTATATAGTCAGCCCCAGCATTTT
J: TRBJ1-2; D: -; V: TRBV2; size: -; CDR3: CASRTEGPLGGYTF; DNA: TGTGCCAGCAGGACAGAAGGCCCCTTAGGAGGCTACACCTTC
J: TRBJ2-5; D: TRBD2; V: TRBV15; size: -; CDR3: CATSSFRDREGQETQYF; DNA: TGTGCCACCAGCAGTTTCAGGGACCGGGAGGGACAAGAGACCCAGTACTTC